Listed below are T cell receptor beta chains from one sample, sequenced in a study of blood T cell repertoires in COVID-19. Only in-frame clones appear in the TCRdb table, and some are missing; sequencing was by immunoSEQ multiplex PCR. The sample yields around 230,000 clones, 75% to 90% seen once. The specimen was peripheral blood. The receptor set was obtained from a woman aged 55-69 years with active or convalescent COVID-19. The conserved cysteine and the conserved F or W are not part of the CDR3 here. A D gene is named only where the DNA matches it firmly.

v_gene: TRBV7-2; j_gene: TRBJ2-1; d_gene: TRBD2; len: 15; CDR3aa: ASSLVIAGASSNEQF
v_gene: TRBV2; j_gene: TRBJ1-2; d_gene: TRBD1; len: 12; CDR3aa: ATEGQGLNYGYT
v_gene: TRBV2; j_gene: TRBJ2-2; d_gene: TRBD1; len: 15; CDR3aa: ASAKSTGQGAAGELF
v_gene: TRBV12-5; j_gene: TRBJ1-1; d_gene: -; len: 11; CDR3aa: ASGLIAGREAF
v_gene: TRBV7-9; j_gene: TRBJ1-4; d_gene: -; len: 11; CDR3aa: ASTPQAREKLF
v_gene: TRBV18; j_gene: TRBJ1-1; d_gene: -; len: 11; CDR3aa: ASSLTGPPEAF
v_gene: TRBV5-1; j_gene: TRBJ1-4; d_gene: -; len: 10; CDR3aa: ASSLDGEKLF
v_gene: TRBV6-5; j_gene: TRBJ2-1; d_gene: TRBD2; len: 13; CDR3aa: ASSSQERGNNEQF
v_gene: TRBV18; j_gene: TRBJ2-5; d_gene: TRBD1; len: 13; CDR3aa: ASSPGGQGRETQY
v_gene: TRBV30; j_gene: TRBJ1-2; d_gene: -; len: 12; CDR3aa: AWGDRLQNYGYT
v_gene: TRBV7-8; j_gene: TRBJ2-7; d_gene: TRBD2; len: 11; CDR3aa: ASSLGGGYEQY
v_gene: TRBV29-1; j_gene: TRBJ1-3; d_gene: TRBD1; len: 14; CDR3aa: SVEDWVQGPGNTIY
v_gene: TRBV14; j_gene: TRBJ2-3; d_gene: -; len: 15; CDR3aa: ASSQSLRGGPTDTQY
v_gene: TRBV6-1; j_gene: TRBJ2-3; d_gene: -; len: 13; CDR3aa: ASSEDRGSTDTQY
v_gene: TRBV4-2; j_gene: TRBJ2-1; d_gene: TRBD2; len: 13; CDR3aa: ASSQGGGYYNEQF
v_gene: TRBV2; j_gene: TRBJ2-5; d_gene: -; len: 15; CDR3aa: ASSTGGWLADQETQY
v_gene: TRBV5-1; j_gene: TRBJ2-7; d_gene: TRBD1; len: 14; CDR3aa: ASSLGTGDSSYEQY